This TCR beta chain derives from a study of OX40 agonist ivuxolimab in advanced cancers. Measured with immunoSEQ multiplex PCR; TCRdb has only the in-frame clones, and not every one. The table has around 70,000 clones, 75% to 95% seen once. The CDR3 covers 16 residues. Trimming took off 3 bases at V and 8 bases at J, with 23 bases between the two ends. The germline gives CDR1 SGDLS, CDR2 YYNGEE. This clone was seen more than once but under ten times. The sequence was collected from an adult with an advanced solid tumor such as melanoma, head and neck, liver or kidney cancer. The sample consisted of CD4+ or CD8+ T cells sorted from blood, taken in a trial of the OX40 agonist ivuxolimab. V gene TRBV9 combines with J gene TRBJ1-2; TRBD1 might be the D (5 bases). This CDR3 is CASSGPWDRAPSGYTF. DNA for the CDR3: TGTGCCAGCAGCGGACCCTGGGACCGGGCGCCCAGCGGCTACACCTTC.